This TCR beta chain was identified during a study of blood T cells in healthy people across ages. Study results and limitations: Any changes in expanded clonotypes were possibly confounded, as donor CMV status remained unknown.

There are a few counts of this clonotype. Antigen unknown. Germline CDR1 is DFQATT and CDR2 is SNEGSKA (reference sequence). V trimming: 6 bases; J trimming: 2 bases; junction bases outside the gene matches: 3. This CDR3 comprises 12 residues. Then a second PCR, running about 6 to 11 cycles, was carried out with a sample-barcoded 5' primer and a J-beta primer mix. Each of the cDNA molecules was tagged by a template-switch adaptor with 12 random nucleotides. TCRdb reprocessed the 5' RACE reads via MiXCR and lists one record per CDR3 protein. The sample carries roughly 1.9 million distinct CDR3 sequences, around 42% recorded once.

Sequenced material: blood. The chain combines TRBV20-1 with TRBJ2-7; the match to TRBD1 covers 8 bases. This clonotype was sampled from a human donor in good health. For the CDR3, the DNA is TGCAGTGCAGAGGACAGGGCCTACGAGCAGTACTTC. Its protein product is CSAEDRAYEQYF.